This TCR beta chain appears in the sequencing data of a study of neurological immune-mediated disorders (dated by TCRdb to 2018 to 2020). For context, the study as a whole: Of the approximately 34 multiple sclerosis patients, about 31 had relapsing-remitting MS and 3 had secondary progressive MS. Using UMI-based sequencing, the study compared peripheral blood TCR-beta repertoires from patients with HTLV-I-associated myelopathy (HAM/TSP), patients with multiple sclerosis, and healthy controls. The approximately 100 TCR-beta libraries included longitudinal samples, technical triplicates and paired sorted CD4+ and CD8+ T-cell subsets alongside PBMC samples. Longitudinal HAM/TSP donors and healthy donors each had 3 time-points at intervals of about 3-45 months. The cohort comprised roughly 69 subjects: around 15 HAM/TSP patients, approximately 34 multiple sclerosis patients and about 20 healthy controls. Paper-wide results and their limitations: In phylogenetic analysis, the repertoires of 18 of 34 MS patients grouped into a cluster of related CDR3 sequences, which suggests a possible signature at the repertoire level. No association of the MS cluster with clinical or MRI features was observed, and the need for larger cohorts was stated by the authors. TCR clonal expansion was highest in HAM/TSP patients and lowest in MS patients, with MS patients falling below even healthy controls. No identical CDR3 amino acid sequences were shared among expanded clones across subjects, suggesting private TCR-beta repertoires in all groups.

The time point label, read with the paper, signifies: longitudinal time-point 3. For unsorted PBMC libraries, 2 million PBMCs were used after storage in RNAlater at -80 degrees C until RNA extraction. Multiple sclerosis patients were enrolled in a US clinical protocol evaluating disease progression by magnetic resonance imaging. Peripheral blood was subjected to Ficoll-Hypaque density gradient centrifugation to isolate PBMCs, which were then cryopreserved in liquid nitrogen. cDNA synthesis used template-switch 5'RACE with a primer carrying a 10-nucleotide random unique molecular identifier tagging each TCR transcript. Every sequencing run covered 15-18 subjects and yielded more than 170 million TCR-beta sequences. Total RNA was extracted with the RNeasy kit. TCR-beta VDJ regions were amplified with primers for the TCR constant region and the 5'RACE anchor, using the KAPA Real-time Library Amplification kit. A first PCR added sample indexes and Illumina adaptors, and a second PCR then raised library yield. After Ampure bead purification, the roughly 650 bp TCR product was size-selected on a 2% E-gel SizeSelection system. Before pooling, library quality was assessed on a Bioanalyzer, concentration was determined with Qubit, and library quantification was performed with the Kapa Library Quantification kit. Paired-end 2 x 150 bp sequencing of the libraries was performed on an Illumina HiSeq 2500. To increase sequence diversity, 25-30% phiX was spiked into each library pool. The authors' pipeline ran thus. Quality-filtered reads were processed with the UMI-based MiGEC pipeline, which removed over 85% of raw TCR sequences during error correction. VDJ genes were aligned to IMGT germline references, and each clonotype was defined by a unique CDR3 amino acid sequence together with V-J genes. Clonal expansion, Shannon diversity and CDR3 relatedness (CalcPairwiseDistances, ClusterSamples) were evaluated with VDJtools, and phylogenetic trees were built with CLCbio workbench. Using coefficient-of-variation modelling across technical triplicates, the study counted a clone as expanded if it had at least 8 unique UMIs. TCRdb redid the processing of the public reads, applying fastp at Q25 and MiXCR, and retained in-frame beta chains. Rows are unified per CDR3 protein, each entry keeping the most common DNA and genes. What appears here as the V and J calls and clone size reflects TCRdb's work, not the paper's. The sample table holds 84,000 or so distinct CDR3 sequences, of which about 4% were seen once. Jointly, the top ten make up 4.5% to 6% of the sample.

Via the germline V gene, CDR1 is MNHEY and CDR2 SVGAGI. There are 14 amino acids in the CDR3, from cysteine to phenylalanine inclusive. Only CDR3 DNA is held: 42 bases, read in frame from base 1. Trimming removed 2 bases from V and 10 bases from J; the gene matches leave 10 bases unexplained. This clonotype was seen ten or more times. Its antigen has not been determined. No base quality information exists; no much larger clone differs at one position. The sequence joins TRBV6-5 to TRBJ1-1; 7 bases in the middle match TRBD1. The sequenced material came from PBMCs. The origin of this receptor is a woman between 55 and 75 years old with multiple sclerosis. In nucleotides, the sequence is TGTGCCAGCAGTTACGAGACAGGGCCCGCACGAGCTTTCTTT. Its protein product is CASSYETGPARAFF.